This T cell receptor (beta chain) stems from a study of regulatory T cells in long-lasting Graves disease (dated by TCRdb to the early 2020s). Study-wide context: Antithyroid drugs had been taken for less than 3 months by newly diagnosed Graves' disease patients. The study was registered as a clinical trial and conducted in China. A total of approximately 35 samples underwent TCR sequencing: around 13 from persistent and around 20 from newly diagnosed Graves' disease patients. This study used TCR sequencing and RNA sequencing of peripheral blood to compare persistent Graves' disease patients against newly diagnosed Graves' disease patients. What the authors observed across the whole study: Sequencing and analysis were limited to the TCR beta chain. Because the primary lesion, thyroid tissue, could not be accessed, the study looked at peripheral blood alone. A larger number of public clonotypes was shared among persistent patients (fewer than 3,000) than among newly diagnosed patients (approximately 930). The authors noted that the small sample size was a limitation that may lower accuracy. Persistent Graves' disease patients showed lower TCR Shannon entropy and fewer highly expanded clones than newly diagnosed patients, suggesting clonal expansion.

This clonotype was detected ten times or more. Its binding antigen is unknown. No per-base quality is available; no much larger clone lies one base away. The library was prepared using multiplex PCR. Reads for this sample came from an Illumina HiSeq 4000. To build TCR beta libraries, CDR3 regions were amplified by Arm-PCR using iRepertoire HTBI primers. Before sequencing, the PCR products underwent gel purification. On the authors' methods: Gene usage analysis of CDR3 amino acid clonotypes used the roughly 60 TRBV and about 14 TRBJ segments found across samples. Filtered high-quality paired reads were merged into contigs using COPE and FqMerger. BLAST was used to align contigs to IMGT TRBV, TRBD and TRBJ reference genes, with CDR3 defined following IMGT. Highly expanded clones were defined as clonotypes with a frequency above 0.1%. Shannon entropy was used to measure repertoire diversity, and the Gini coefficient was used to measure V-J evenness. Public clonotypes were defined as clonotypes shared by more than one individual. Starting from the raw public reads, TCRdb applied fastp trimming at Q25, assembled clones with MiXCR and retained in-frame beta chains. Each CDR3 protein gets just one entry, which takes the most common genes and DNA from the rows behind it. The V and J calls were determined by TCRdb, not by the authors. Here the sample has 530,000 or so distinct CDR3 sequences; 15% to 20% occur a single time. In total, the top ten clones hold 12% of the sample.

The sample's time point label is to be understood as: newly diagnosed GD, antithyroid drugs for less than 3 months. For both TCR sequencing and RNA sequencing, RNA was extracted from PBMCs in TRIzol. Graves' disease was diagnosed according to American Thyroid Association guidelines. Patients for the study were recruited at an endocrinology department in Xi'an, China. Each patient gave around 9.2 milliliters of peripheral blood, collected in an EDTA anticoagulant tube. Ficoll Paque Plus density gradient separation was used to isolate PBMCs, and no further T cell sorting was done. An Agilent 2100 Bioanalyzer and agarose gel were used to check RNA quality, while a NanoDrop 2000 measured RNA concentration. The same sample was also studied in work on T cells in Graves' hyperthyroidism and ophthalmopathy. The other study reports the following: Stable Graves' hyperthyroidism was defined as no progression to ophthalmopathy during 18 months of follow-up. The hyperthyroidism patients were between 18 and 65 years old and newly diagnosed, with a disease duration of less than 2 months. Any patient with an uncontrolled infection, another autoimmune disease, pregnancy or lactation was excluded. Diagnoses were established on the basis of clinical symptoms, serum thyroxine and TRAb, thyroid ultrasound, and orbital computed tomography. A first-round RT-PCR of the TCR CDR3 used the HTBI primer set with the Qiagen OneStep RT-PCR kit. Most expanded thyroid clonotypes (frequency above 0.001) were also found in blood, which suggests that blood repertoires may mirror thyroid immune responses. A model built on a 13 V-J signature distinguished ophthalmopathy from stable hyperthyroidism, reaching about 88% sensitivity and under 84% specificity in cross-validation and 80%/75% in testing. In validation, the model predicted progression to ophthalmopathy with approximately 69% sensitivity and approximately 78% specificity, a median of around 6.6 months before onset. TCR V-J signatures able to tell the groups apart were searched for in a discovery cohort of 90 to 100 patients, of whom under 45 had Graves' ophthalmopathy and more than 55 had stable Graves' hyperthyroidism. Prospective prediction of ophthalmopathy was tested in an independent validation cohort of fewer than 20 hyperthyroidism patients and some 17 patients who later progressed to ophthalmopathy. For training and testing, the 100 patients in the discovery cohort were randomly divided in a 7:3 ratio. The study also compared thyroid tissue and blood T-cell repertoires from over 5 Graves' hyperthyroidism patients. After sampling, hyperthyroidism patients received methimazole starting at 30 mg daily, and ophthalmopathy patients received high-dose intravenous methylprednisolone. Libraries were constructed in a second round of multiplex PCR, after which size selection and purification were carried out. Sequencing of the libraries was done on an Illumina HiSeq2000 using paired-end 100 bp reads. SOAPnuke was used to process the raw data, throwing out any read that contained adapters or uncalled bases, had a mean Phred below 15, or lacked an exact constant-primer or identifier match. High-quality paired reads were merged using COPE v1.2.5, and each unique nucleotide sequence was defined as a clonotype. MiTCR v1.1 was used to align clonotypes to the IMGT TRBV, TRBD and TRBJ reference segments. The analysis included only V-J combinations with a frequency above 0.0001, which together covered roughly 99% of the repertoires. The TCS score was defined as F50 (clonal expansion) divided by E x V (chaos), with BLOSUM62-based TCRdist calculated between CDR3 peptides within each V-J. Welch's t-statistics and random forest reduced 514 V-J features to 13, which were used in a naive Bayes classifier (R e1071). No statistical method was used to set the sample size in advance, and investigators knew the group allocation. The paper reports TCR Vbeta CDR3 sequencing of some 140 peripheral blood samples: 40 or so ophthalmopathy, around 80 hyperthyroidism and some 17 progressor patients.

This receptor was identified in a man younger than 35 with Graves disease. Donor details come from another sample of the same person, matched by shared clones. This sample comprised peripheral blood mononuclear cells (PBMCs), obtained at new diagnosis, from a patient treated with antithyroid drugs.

The CDR3 protein sequence reads: CASSGPSGRAYNEQFF. The base sequence is TGTGCCAGCAGTGGGCCTAGCGGGAGGGCCTACAATGAGCAGTTCTTC. The chain uses TRBV27 and TRBJ2-1, with TRBD2 identical over 12 junction bases. CDR1 and CDR2, looked up from the germline V gene (reference sequence), are MNHEY and SMNVEV. Here V drops 5 bases and J drops 2 bases, and the junction holds 4 bases not matched to any gene. The CDR3 goes from the cysteine to the phenylalanine over 16 residues. The kept DNA is CDR3 alone, 48 bases in frame from the first base.